The clone carrying this T cell receptor beta chain was counted at least ten times. Its antigen is unidentified. CDR1 and CDR2 from the germline V gene are KGHDR and SFDVKD. Trimming stripped 4 bases from V and 0 bases from J, with 12 bases between. The CDR3 runs 15 residues. This entry comes from a study of regulatory T cells in long-lasting Graves disease. About the research overall: The study enrolled newly diagnosed Graves' patients on antithyroid drugs under 3 months.

Combining iRepertoire HTBI primers with Arm-PCR of CDR3 regions, the authors built TCR beta libraries. One entry per CDR3 protein results from TCRdb running MiXCR on the multiplex PCR reads. Of around 250,000 distinct CDR3 sequences listed, approximately 20% are singletons. Time point given: newly diagnosed GD, antithyroid drugs for less than 3 months. Isolated PBMC RNA provided the starting material for the TCR library. Patients came through an endocrinology department, and that department was in Xi'an, China. Study results and caveats: New patients shared about a thousand public clonotypes, fewer than the 2,500 to 3,500 shared by persistent patients. TRBV28, TRBJ1-2 and TRBJ2-5 were favored in persistent disease.

Source: peripheral blood mononuclear cells (PBMCs), taken at new diagnosis, from a patient treated with antithyroid drugs. The genes are TRBV24-1 and TRBJ2-7; TRBD2 might be the D (7 bases). The sequence derives from a female donor with Graves disease. The CDR3 DNA follows: TGTGCCACCAGTGAGGGGGGGCTGAGCTCCTACGAGCAGTACTTC. Translated, it gives CATSEGGLSSYEQYF.